The T cell receptor (beta chain) described here comes from a study of blood T cell repertoires in COVID-19. Study information: Samples of COVID-19 (acute and convalescent) were obtained from the United States, Italy and Spain. Nucleic acid was either cDNA or gDNA, and it came from T cells, B-cell-depleted T cells, or PBMCs.

Germline assignment: CDR1 ENHRY and CDR2 SYGVKD. Trimming stripped 4 bases from V and 7 bases from J, with 16 bases between. The CDR3 covers 15 residues. Authors' processing steps: The assay estimated nucleated cells by amplifying reference gene primers. Sequencing used immunoSEQ multiplex PCR; TCRdb keeps in-frame clones, though not all of them. The V and J calls and clone size come from that table; D and trimming were worked out from the DNA. The sample has 250,000 to 300,000 clones, about 90% seen once. The receptor was isolated from a woman in her 50s who had recovered from COVID-19. Material for sequencing was peripheral blood. The V gene is TRBV10-3, the J gene TRBJ2-2; maybe TRBD1 (5 bases). The DNA for the CDR3 is TGTGCCATCAGTGTATCACAGGCCTTCGGCGGGGAGCTGTTTTTT. Amino acids: CAISVSQAFGGELFF.